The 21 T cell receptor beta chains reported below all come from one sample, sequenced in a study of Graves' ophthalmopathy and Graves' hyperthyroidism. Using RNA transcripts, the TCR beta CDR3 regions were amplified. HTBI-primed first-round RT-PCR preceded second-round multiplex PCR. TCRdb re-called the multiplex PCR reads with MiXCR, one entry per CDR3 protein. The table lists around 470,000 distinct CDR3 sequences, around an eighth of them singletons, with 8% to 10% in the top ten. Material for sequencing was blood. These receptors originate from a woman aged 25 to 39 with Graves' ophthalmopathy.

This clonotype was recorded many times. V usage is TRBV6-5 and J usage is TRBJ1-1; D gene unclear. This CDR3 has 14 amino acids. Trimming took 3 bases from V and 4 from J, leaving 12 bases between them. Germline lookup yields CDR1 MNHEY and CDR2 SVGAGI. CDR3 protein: CASSYNTRPTEAFF. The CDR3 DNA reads TGTGCCAGCAGTTATAACACCCGGCCCACTGAAGCTTTCTTT.

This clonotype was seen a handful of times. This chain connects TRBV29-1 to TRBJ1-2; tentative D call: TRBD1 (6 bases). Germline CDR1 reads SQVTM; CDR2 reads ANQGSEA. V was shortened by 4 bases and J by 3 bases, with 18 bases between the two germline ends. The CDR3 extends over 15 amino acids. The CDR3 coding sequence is TGCAGCGTTGGGAAGACTGTCGGGGGCCACTATGGCTACACCTTC. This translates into CSVGKTVGGHYGYTF. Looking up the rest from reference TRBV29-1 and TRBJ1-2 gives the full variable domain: SAVISQKPSRDICQRGTSLTIQCQVDSQVTMMFWYRQQPGQSLTLIATANQGSEATYESGFVIDKFPISRPNLTFSTLTVSNMSPEDSSIYLCSVGKTVGGHYGYTFGSGTRLTVV.

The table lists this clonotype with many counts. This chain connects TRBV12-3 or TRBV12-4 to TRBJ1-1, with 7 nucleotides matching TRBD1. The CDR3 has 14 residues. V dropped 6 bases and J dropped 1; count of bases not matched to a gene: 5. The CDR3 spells CASSQGGGNTEAFF. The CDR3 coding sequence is TGTGCCAGCAGCCAGGGGGGAGGGAACACTGAAGCTTTCTTT.

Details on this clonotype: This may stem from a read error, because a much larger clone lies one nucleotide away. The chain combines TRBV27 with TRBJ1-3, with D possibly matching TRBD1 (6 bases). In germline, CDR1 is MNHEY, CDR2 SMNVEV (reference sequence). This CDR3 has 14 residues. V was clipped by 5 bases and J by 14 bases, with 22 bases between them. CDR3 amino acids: CASSPRQAGGTLYF. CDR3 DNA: TGTGCCAGCAGTCCTCGACAGGCTGGGGGGACCTTATATTTT.

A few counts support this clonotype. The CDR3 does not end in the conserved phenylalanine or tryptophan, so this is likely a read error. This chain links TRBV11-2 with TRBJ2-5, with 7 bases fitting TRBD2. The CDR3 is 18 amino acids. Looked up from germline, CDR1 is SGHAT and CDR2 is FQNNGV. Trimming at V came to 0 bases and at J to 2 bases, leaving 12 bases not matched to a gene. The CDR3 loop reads CASSLDRFTGGLQETQYS. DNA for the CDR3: TGTGCCAGCAGCTTAGATCGATTCACGGGGGGTCTTCAAGAGACCCAGTACTCC.

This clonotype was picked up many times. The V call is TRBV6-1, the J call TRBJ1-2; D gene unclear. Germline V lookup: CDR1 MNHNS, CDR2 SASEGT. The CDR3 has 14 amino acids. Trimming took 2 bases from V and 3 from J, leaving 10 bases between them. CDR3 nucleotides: TGTGCCAGCAGTGAACTTCCAGAAGACTATGGCTACACCTTC. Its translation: CASSELPEDYGYTF.

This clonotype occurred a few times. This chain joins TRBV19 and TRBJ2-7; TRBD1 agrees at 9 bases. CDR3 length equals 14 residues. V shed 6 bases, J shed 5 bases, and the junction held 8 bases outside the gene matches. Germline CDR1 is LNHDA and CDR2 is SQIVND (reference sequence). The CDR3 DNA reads TGTGCCAGTAGCACCGGACAGGGGCTCGACGAGCAGTACTTC. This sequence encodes CASSTGQGLDEQYF. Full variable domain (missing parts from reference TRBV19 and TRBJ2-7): DGGITQSPKYLFRKEGQNVTLSCEQNLNHDAMYWYRQDPGQGLRLIYYSQIVNDFQKGDIAEGYSVSREKKESFPLTVTSAQKNPTAFYLCASSTGQGLDEQYFGPGTRLTVT.

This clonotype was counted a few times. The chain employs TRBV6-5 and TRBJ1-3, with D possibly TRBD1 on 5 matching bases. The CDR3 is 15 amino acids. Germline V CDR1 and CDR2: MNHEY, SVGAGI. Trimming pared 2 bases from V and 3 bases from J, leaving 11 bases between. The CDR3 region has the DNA TGTGCCAGCAGTTACCTGTTAGGGGTTGGAAACACCATATATTTT. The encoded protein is CASSYLLGVGNTIYF.

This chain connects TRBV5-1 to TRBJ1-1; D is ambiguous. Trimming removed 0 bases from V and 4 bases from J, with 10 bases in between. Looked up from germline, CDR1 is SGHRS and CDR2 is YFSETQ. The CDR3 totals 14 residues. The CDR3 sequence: CASSLGAEPTEAFF. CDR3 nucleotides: TGCGCCAGCAGCTTGGGGGCAGAACCCACTGAAGCTTTCTTT.

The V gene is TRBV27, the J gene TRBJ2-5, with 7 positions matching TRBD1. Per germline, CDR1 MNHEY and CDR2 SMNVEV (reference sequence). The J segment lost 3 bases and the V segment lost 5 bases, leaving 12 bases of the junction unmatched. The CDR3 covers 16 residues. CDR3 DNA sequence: TGTGCCAGCAGTCCCTCCGGACAGGTATCTAAAGAGACCCAGTACTTC. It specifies CASSPSGQVSKETQYF.

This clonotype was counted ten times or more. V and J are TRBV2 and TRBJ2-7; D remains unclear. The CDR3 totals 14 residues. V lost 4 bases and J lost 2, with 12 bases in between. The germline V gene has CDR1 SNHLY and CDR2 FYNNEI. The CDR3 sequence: CASSGRRSTYEQYF. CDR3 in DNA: TGTGCCAGCAGTGGAAGAAGAAGTACCTACGAGCAGTACTTC.

The CDR3 loop reads CASSYESGNTIYF. The CDR3 nucleotides are TGTGCCAGCAGTTACGAGTCGGGAAACACCATATATTTT. V usage is TRBV6-5 and J usage is TRBJ1-3; D is unclear. Germline V gene data show CDR1 as MNHEY and CDR2 as SVGAGI. The CDR3 sequence is 13 residues long. V was pared by 2 bases and J by 4 bases, with 6 bases between.

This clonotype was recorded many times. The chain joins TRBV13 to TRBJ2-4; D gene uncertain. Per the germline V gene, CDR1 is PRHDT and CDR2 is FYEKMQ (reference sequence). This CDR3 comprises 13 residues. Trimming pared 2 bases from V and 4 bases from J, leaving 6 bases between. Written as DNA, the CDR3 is TGTGCCAGCAGCTTATGGGGAAAAAACATTCAGTACTTC. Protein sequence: CASSLWGKNIQYF.

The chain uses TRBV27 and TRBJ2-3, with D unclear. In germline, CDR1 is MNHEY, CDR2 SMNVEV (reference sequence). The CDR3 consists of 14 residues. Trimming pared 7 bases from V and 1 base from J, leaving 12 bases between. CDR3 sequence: CASIFEPGTDTQYF. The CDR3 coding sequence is TGTGCCAGCATTTTCGAACCGGGCACAGATACGCAGTATTTT.

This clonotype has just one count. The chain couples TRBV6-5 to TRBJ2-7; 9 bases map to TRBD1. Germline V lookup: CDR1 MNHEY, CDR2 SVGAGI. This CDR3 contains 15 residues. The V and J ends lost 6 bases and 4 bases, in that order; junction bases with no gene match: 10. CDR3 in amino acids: CASSLSTGGLYEQYF. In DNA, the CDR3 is TGTGCCAGCAGCTTATCTACAGGGGGCCTATACGAGCAGTACTTC.

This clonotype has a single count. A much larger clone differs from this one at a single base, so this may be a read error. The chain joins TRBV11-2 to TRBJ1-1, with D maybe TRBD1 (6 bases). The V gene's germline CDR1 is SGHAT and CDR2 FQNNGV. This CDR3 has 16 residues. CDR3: CASSLNPGHLNTEACF. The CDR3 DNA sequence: TGTGCCAGCAGCCTAAACCCGGGACATCTGAACACTGAAGCTTGCTTT.

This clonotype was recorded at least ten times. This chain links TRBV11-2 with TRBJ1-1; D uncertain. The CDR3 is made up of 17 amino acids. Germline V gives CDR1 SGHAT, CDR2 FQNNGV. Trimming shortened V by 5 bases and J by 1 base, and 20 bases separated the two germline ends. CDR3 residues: CASSLGPLITGNTEAFF. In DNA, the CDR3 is TGTGCCAGCAGCCTCGGACCCCTGATAACGGGGAACACTGAAGCTTTCTTT.

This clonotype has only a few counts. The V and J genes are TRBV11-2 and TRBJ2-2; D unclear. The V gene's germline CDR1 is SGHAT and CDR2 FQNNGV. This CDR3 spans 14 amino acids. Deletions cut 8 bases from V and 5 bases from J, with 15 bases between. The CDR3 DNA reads TGTGCCAGCTCCTATCGTCAAAGAACCGGGGAGCTGTTTTTT. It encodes CASSYRQRTGELFF.

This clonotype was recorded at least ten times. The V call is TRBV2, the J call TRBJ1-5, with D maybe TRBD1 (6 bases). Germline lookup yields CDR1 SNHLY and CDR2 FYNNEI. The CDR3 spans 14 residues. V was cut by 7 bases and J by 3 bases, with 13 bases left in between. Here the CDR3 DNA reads TGTGCCAGCACCGGCGACAGGTACAATCAGCCCCAGCATTTT. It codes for CASTGDRYNQPQHF.

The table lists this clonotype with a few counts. CDR3 DNA sequence: TGTGCCAGCAGCTTAGTCCCTCTAACTAGCTCAGAGACCCAGTACTTC. The encoded protein is CASSLVPLTSSETQYF. The V and J genes are TRBV7-8 and TRBJ2-5; weak D call: TRBD2 (6 bases). Germline loops: CDR1 SGHVS, CDR2 FQNEAQ. The CDR3 is made up of 16 amino acids. The V gene lost 1 base and the J gene lost 4 bases, with 16 bases spanning the gap.

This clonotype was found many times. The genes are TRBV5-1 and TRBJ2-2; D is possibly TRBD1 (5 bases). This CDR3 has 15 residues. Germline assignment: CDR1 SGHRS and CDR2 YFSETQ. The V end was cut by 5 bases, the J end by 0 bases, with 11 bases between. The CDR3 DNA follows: TGCGCCAGCAGTTTGACAGCTTCGAACACCGGGGAGCTGTTTTTT. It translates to CASSLTASNTGELFF.